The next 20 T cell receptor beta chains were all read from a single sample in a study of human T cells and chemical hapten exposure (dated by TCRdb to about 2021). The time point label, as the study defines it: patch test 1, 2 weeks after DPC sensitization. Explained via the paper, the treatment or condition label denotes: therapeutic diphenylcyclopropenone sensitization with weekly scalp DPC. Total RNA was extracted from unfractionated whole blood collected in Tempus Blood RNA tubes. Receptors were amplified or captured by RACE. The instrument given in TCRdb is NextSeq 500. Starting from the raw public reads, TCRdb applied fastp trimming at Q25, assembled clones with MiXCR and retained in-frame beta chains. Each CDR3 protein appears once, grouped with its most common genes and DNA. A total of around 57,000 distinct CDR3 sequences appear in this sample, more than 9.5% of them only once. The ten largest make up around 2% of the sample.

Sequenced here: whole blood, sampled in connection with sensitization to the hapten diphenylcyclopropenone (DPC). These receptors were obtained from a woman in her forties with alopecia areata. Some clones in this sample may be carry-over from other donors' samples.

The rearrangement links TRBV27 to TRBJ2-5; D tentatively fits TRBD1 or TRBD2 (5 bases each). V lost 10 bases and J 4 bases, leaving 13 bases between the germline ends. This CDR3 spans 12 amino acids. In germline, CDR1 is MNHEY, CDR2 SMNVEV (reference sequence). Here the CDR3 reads CATGHGGETQYF. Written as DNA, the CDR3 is TGTGCCACCGGGCATGGGGGAGAGACCCAGTACTTC.

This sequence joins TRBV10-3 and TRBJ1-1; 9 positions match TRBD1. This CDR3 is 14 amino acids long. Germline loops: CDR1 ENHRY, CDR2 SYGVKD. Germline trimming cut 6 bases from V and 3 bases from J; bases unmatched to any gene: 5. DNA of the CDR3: TGTGCCATCAGCGGGACAGGGCCCGACACTGAAGCTTTCTTT. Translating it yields CAISGTGPDTEAFF.

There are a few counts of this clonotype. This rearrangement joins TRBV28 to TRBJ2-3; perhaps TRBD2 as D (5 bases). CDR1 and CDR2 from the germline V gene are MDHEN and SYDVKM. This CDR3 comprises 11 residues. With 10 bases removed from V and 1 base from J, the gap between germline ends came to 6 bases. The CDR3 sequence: CATRGTDTQYF. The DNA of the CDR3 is TGTGCCACGAGGGGCACAGATACGCAGTATTTT.

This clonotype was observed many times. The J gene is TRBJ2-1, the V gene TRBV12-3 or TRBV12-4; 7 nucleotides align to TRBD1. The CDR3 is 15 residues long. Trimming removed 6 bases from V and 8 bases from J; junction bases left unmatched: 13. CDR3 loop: CASSSPTGLYDEQFF. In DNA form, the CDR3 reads TGTGCCAGCAGCTCCCCGACAGGGCTGTACGATGAGCAGTTCTTC.

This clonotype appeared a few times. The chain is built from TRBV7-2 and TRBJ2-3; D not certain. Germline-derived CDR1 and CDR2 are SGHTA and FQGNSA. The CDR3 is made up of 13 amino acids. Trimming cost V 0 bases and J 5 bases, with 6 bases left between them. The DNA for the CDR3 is TGTGCCAGCAGCTTAGCACAGTTAGATACGCAGTATTTT. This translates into CASSLAQLDTQYF.

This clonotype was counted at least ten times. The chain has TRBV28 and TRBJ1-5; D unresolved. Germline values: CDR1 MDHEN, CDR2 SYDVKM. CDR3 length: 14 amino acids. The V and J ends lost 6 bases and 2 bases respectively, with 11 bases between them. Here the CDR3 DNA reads TGTGCCAGCAGCCCCGGGGATGGCAATCAGCCCCAGCATTTT. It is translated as CASSPGDGNQPQHF.

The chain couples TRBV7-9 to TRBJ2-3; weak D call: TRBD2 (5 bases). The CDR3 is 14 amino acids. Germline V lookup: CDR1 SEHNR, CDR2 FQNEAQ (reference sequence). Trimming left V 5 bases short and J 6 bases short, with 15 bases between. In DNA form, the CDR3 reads TGTGCCAGCAGCCCGGCGGGCGCACAGGATACGCAGTATTTT. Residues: CASSPAGAQDTQYF.

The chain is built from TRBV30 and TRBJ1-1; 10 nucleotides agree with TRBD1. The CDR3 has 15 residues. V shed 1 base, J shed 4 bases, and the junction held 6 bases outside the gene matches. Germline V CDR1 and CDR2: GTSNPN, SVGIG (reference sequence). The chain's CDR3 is CAWSDGGTGATEAFF. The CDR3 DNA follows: TGTGCCTGGAGTGACGGGGGGACAGGGGCCACTGAAGCTTTCTTT.

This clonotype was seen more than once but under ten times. Written as DNA, the CDR3 is TGTGCCAGCACCCCCGACAGGGGAATTGGCTACACCTTC. This translates into CASTPDRGIGYTF. V is TRBV6-5 and J is TRBJ1-2; 8 bases map to TRBD1. Germline CDR1 MNHEY, CDR2 SVGAGI. This CDR3 is 13 amino acids long. Trimming at V came to 7 bases and at J to 7 bases, leaving 8 bases not matched to a gene.

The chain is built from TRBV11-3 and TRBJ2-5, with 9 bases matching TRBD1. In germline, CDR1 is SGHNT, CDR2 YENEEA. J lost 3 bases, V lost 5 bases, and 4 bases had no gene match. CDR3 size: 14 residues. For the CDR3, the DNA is TGTGCCAGCAGCCCCCGGGACAGGGAAGAGACCCAGTACTTC. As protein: CASSPRDREETQYF.

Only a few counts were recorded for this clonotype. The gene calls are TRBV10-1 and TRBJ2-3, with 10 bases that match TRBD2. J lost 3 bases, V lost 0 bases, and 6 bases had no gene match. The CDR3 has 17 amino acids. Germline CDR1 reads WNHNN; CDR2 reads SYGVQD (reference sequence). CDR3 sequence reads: CASSESISGGTTDTQYF. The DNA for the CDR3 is TGCGCCAGCAGTGAGTCGATTAGCGGGGGGACGACAGATACGCAGTATTTT.

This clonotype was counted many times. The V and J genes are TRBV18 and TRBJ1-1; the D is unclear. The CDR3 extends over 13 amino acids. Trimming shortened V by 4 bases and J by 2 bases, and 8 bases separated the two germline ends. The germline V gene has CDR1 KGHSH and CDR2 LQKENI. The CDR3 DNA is TGTGCCAGCTCACAGGGAGCTAACACTGAAGCTTTCTTT. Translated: CASSQGANTEAFF.

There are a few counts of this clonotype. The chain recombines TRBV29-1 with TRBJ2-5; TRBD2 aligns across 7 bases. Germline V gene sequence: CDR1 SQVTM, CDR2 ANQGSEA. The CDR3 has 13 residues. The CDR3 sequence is CSLMRGNQETQYF. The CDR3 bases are TGCAGTTTGATGCGGGGGAACCAAGAGACCCAGTACTTC.

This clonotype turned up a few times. The CDR3 region has the DNA TGTGCCAGCATGGCAGAGGGGCAGGTCACCGGGGAGCTGTTTTTT. This sequence encodes CASMAEGQVTGELFF. The chain uses TRBV2 and TRBJ2-2; D is possibly TRBD1 or TRBD2 (5 bases each). The CDR3 has 15 residues. Trimming cost V 7 bases and J 4 bases, with 16 bases left between them. Germline assignment: CDR1 SNHLY and CDR2 FYNNEI.

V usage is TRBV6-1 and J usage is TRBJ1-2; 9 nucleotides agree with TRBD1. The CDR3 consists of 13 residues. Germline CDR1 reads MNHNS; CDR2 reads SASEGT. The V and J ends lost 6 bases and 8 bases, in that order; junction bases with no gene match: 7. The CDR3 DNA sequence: TGTGCCAGCAGCCCACAGGGGGCAGAGGGCTACACCTTC. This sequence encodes CASSPQGAEGYTF.

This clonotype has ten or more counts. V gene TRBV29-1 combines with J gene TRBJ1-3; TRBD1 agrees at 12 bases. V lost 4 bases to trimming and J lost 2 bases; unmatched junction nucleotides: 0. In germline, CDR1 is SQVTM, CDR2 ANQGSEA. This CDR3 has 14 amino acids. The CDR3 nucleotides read TGCAGCGTTGGGGACAGGGGGCCTGGAAACACCATATATTTT. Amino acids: CSVGDRGPGNTIYF.

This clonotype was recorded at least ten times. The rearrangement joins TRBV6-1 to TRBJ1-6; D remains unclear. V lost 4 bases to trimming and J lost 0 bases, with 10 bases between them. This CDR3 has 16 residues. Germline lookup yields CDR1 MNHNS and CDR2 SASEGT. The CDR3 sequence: CASSAGGSSYNSPLHF. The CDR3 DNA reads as TGTGCCAGCAGTGCCGGCGGTAGCTCCTATAATTCACCCCTCCACTTT.

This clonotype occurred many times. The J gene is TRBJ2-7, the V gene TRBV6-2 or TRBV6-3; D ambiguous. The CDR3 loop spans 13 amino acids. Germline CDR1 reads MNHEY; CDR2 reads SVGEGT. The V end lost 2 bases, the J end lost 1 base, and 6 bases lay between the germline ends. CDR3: CASSYEKSYEQYF. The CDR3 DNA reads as TGTGCCAGCAGTTACGAGAAATCCTACGAGCAGTACTTC.

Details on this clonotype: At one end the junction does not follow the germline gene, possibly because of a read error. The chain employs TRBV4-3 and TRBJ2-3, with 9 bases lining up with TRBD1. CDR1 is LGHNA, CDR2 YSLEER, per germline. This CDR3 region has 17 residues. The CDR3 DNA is TGCTCCAGCAGCTCCACCGGGACAGGGCTTAGCACAGATACGCAGTATTTT. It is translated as CSSSSTGTGLSTDTQYF.

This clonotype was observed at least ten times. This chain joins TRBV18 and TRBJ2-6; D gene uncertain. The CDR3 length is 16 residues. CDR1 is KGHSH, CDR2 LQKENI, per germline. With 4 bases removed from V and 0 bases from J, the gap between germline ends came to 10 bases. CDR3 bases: TGTGCCAGCTCACGTGTAACCCGCTCTGGGGCCAACGTCCTGACTTTC. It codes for CASSRVTRSGANVLTF.